Only one count was recorded for the clone carrying this T cell receptor beta chain. The entry originates in a study of cytomegalovirus exposure and HLA in healthy donors. A multiplex PCR was run with 60 Vbeta primers and 13 Jbeta primers. The method was immunoSEQ multiplex PCR; TCRdb's version includes in-frame clones alone and lacks a portion of them. Here the sample spans about 110,000 clones, about 81% being singletons. Trimming at V came to 5 bases and at J to 4 bases, leaving 5 bases not matched to a gene. Germline V gene sequence: CDR1 PRHDT, CDR2 FYEKMQ (reference sequence). There are 14 residues in the CDR3.

The gene calls are TRBV13 and TRBJ2-7; TRBD1 agrees at 10 bases. Sample: PBMCs. This receptor was identified in a man aged 30 to 39 in good health and CMV-seropositive. CDR3 amino acids: CASSIRQGAYEQYF. As DNA, the CDR3 is TGTGCCAGCAGCATAAGACAGGGGGCTTACGAGCAGTACTTC. The variable domain in full, with the rest retrieved from reference TRBV13 and TRBJ2-7, is AAGVIQSPRHLIKEKRETATLKCYPIPRHDTVYWYQQGPGQDPQFLISFYEKMQSDKGSIPDRFSAQQFSDYHSELNMSSLELGDSALYFCASSIRQGAYEQYFGPGTRLTVT.